These 5 T cell receptor beta chains came from one sample sequenced in a study of blood T cell repertoires in COVID-19. Produced via immunoSEQ multiplex PCR; TCRdb's table is partial and in-frame only. The sample contains over 200,000 clones, about 85% of which appear only once. The sequenced sample was PBMCs or T cells enriched from blood (not recorded which). The receptors here all came from a man in his forties who had recovered from COVID-19.

The V gene is TRBV18, the J gene TRBJ2-3; TRBD2 matches at 12 bases. V dropped 4 bases and J dropped 6; count of bases not matched to a gene: 14. From germline, CDR1 is KGHSH and CDR2 LQKENI. The CDR3 is 18 residues long. The CDR3 region has the DNA TGTGCCAGCTCACGGACTAGCGGGATGCCCTTCCGTGGGGATACGCAGTATTTT. It codes for CASSRTSGMPFRGDTQYF.

DNA for the CDR3: TGTGCCACCAGCAGAGGTGGACAGTTTAGCTCCTATAATTCACCCCTCCACTTT. It codes for CATSRGGQFSSYNSPLHF. The V and J genes are TRBV15 and TRBJ1-6, with D tentatively TRBD1 (6 bases). V was trimmed by 1 base and J by 0 bases, leaving 13 bases between them. The CDR3 runs to 18 residues. The germline CDR1 and CDR2 sequences are LNHNV and YYDKDF (reference sequence).

V and J are TRBV2 and TRBJ2-7; 7 nucleotides agree with TRBD2. Germline lookup yields CDR1 SNHLY and CDR2 FYNNEI. The CDR3 consists of 14 residues. The J segment lost 5 bases and the V segment lost 3 bases, leaving 7 bases of the junction unmatched. The CDR3 sequence: CASSEGGSFNEQYF. DNA of the CDR3: TGTGCCAGCAGTGAGGGCGGGAGTTTTAACGAGCAGTACTTC.

The rearrangement links TRBV18 to TRBJ2-5; 10 positions match TRBD2. Germline V gene data show CDR1 as KGHSH and CDR2 as LQKENI. CDR3 length: 20 amino acids. The V segment lost 0 bases and the J segment 1 base; nucleotides outside the gene matches: 14. CDR3 nucleotide sequence: TGTGCCAGCTCACCACCGCCTAGCGGGAGAAGTAAGGCCCTCCAAGAGACCCAGTACTTC. It translates to CASSPPPSGRSKALQETQYF.

The J gene is TRBJ1-2, the V gene TRBV7-2; perhaps TRBD1 as D (5 bases). The V and J ends lost 0 bases and 7 bases respectively, with 6 bases between them. The CDR3 covers 12 residues. Germline CDR1 is SGHTA and CDR2 is FQGNSA. The CDR3 protein is CASSLAQGGYTF. As DNA, the CDR3 is TGTGCCAGCAGCTTAGCCCAGGGTGGCTACACCTTC.